This entry concerns a single TCR beta chain. The data are from a study of blood T cell repertoires in COVID-19. Study at large: Acute and convalescent COVID-19 specimens originated in the United States, Italy and Spain. PBMCs, B-cell-depleted T cells, or T cells provided the cDNA or gDNA that made up the material.

Per the study methods: Reference gene primer amplification gave nucleated cell count estimates. TCRdb keeps only in-frame clones here, not all; method: immunoSEQ multiplex PCR. The D gene and trimming were derived from the DNA, and the V and J assignments and clone size from that table. The repertoire consists of about 160,000 clones, with 84% occurring once and the leading ten covering 14%. This CDR3 is 14 amino acids long. Germline CDR1 LGHNA, CDR2 YNFKEQ. After removal of 4 bases from V and 5 bases from J, the junction contained 4 bases not matched to a gene. J is TRBJ2-2 and V is TRBV4-2; TRBD2 matches 7 bases. The sequenced material came from peripheral blood. The sequence derives from a man between 18 and 35 years old with active or convalescent COVID-19. This CDR3 is CASSRKRETGELFF. The CDR3 DNA follows: TGTGCCAGCAGCCGGAAGCGGGAAACCGGGGAGCTGTTTTTT.